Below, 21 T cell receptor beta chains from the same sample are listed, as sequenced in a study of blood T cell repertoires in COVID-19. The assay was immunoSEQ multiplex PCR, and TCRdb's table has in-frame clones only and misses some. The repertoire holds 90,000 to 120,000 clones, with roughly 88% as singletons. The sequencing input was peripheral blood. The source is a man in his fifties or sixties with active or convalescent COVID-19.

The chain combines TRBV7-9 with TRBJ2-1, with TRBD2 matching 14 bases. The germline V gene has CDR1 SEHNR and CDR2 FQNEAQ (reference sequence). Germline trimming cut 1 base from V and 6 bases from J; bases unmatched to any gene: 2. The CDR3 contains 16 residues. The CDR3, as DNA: TGTGCCAGCAGCTTAGAAGGGACTAGCGGGAGCAATGAGCAGTTCTTC. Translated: CASSLEGTSGSNEQFF.

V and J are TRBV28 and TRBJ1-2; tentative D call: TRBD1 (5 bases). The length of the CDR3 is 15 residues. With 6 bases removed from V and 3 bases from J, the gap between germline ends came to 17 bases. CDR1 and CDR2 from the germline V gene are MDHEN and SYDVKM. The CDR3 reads CASRLPTGGDYGYTF. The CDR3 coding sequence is TGTGCCAGCAGGTTACCTACGGGGGGTGACTATGGCTACACCTTC.

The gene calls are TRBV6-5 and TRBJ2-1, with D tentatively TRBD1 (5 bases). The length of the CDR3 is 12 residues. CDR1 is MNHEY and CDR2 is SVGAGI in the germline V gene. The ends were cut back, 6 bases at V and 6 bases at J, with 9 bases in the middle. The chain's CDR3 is CASREQGNEQFF. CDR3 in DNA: TGTGCCAGCAGAGAGCAGGGCAATGAGCAGTTCTTC.

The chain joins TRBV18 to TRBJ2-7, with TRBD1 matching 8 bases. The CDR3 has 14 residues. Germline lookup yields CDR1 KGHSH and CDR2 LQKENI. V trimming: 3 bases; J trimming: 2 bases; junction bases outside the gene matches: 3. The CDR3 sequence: CASSPPQGAYEQYF. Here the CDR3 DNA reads TGTGCCAGCTCACCTCCACAGGGGGCCTACGAGCAGTACTTC.

Here the CDR3 DNA reads TGTGCCAGCAGCTTAGCGGACCAGGGGTTTAATGAGCAGTTCTTC. Translating gives CASSLADQGFNEQFF. V gene TRBV7-8 combines with J gene TRBJ2-1; the D gene is possibly TRBD1 (6 bases). Trimming left V 0 bases short and J 7 bases short, with 13 bases between. The CDR3 sequence is 15 residues long. CDR1 SGHVS and CDR2 FQNEAQ come from the germline V gene.

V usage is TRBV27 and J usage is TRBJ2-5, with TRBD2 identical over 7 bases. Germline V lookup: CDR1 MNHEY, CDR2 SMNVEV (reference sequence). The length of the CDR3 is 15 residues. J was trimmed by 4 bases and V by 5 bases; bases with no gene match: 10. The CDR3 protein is CASSDRAGVIETQYF. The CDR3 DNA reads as TGTGCCAGCAGTGATAGGGCGGGAGTGATAGAGACCCAGTACTTC.

CDR3 nucleotide sequence: TGTGCCAGCAGTGAAGAGGGGAGGGGGAAGGACACTGAAGCTTTCTTT. This translates into CASSEEGRGKDTEAFF. The genes are TRBV6-1 and TRBJ1-1, with TRBD1 as a possible D gene (6 bases). Germline values: CDR1 MNHNS, CDR2 SASEGT. The CDR3 sequence is 16 residues long. V was shortened by 1 base and J by 3 bases, with 15 bases between the two germline ends.

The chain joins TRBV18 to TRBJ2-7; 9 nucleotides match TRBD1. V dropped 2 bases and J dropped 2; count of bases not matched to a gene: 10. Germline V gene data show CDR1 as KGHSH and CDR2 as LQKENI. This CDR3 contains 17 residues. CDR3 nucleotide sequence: TGTGCCAGCTCACCAGCCGGCCCGGGACAGGGACCCTACGAGCAGTACTTC. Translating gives CASSPAGPGQGPYEQYF.

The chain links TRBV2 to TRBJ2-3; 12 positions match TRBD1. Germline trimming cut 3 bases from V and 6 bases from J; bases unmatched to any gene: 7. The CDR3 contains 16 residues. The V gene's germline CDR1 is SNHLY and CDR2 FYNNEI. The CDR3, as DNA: TGTGCCAGCAGTGATTGGGGACAGGGGGCGGTGGATACGCAGTATTTT. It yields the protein CASSDWGQGAVDTQYF.

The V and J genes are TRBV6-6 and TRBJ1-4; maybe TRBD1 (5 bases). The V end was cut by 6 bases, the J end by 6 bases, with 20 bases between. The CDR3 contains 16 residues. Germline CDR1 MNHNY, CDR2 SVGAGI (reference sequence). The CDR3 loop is CASSPPRGRGDEKLFF. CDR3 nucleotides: TGTGCCAGCAGCCCCCCGCGGGGACGTGGGGATGAAAAACTGTTTTTT.

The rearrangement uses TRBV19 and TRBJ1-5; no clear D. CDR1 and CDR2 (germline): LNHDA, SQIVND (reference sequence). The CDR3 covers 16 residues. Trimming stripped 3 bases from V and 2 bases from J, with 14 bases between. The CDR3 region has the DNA TGTGCCAGTAGTATTGGAGCCAGCGGGCGCAATCAGCCCCAGCATTTT. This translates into CASSIGASGRNQPQHF.

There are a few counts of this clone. The CDR3 loop is CASSFRDRLTYEQYF. CDR3 coding DNA: TGTGCCAGCAGTTTTCGCGACAGGTTAACCTACGAGCAGTACTTC. The chain joins TRBV28 to TRBJ2-7; possible D gene TRBD1, 6 bases. The CDR3 runs to 15 residues. V shed 3 bases and J shed 2 bases, with 14 bases lying between them. Germline lookup yields CDR1 MDHEN and CDR2 SYDVKM. Full variable domain (rest looked up from reference TRBV28 and TRBJ2-7): DVKVTQSSRYLVKRTGEKVFLECVQDMDHENMFWYRQDPGLGLRLIYFSYDVKMKEKGDIPEGYSVSREKKERFSLILESASTNQTSMYLCASSFRDRLTYEQYFGPGTRLTVT.

The CDR3 sequence: CAISDGQGRSKNTEAFF. CDR3 coding DNA: TGTGCCATCAGTGACGGACAGGGTCGGAGTAAGAACACTGAAGCTTTCTTT. This rearrangement joins TRBV10-3 to TRBJ1-1; 8 bases align to TRBD1. V dropped 3 bases and J dropped 1; count of bases not matched to a gene: 10. Germline V lookup: CDR1 ENHRY, CDR2 SYGVKD. The CDR3 length is 17 residues.

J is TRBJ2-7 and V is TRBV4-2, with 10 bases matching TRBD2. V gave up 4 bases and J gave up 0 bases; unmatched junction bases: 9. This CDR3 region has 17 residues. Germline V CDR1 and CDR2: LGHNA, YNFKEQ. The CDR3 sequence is CASSRERPSGSSYEQYF. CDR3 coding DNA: TGTGCCAGCAGCCGCGAACGCCCTAGCGGGAGCTCCTACGAGCAGTACTTC.

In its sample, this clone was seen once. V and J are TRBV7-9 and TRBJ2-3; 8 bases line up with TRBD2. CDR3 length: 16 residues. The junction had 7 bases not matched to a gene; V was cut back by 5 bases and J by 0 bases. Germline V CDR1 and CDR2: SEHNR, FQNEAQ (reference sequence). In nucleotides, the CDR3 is TGTGCCAGCAGCGCCCGGGCTAGCGGGAGCACAGATACGCAGTATTTT. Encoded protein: CASSARASGSTDTQYF.

The CDR3 region is CASSPGNGGVYGYTF. CDR3 sequence (DNA): TGTGCCAGCAGCCCCGGGAATGGAGGGGTCTATGGCTACACCTTC. The chain combines TRBV7-8 with TRBJ1-2; D perhaps matches TRBD1 (5 bases). This CDR3 spans 15 amino acids. Per the germline V gene, CDR1 is SGHVS and CDR2 is FQNEAQ. With 5 bases removed from V and 4 bases from J, the gap between germline ends came to 17 bases.

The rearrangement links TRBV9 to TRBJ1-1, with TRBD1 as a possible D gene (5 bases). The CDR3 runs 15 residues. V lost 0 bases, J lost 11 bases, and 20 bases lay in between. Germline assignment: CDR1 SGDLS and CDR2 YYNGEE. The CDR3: CASSVESDIPLAAFF. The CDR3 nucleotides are TGTGCCAGCAGCGTAGAATCGGACATTCCCTTGGCGGCTTTCTTT.

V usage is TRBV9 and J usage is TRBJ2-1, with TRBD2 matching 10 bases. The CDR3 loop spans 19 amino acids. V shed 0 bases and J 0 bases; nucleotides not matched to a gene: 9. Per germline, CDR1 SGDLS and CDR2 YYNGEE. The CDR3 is CASSVVGTSAQSSYNEQFF. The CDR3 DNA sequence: TGTGCCAGCAGCGTAGTGGGGACTAGCGCACAGAGCTCCTACAATGAGCAGTTCTTC. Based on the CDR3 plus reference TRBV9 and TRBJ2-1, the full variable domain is DSGVTQTPKHLITATGQRVTLRCSPRSGDLSVYWYQQSLDQGLQFLIQYYNGEERAKGNILERFSAQQFPDLHSELNLSSLELGDSALYFCASSVVGTSAQSSYNEQFFGPGTRLTVL.

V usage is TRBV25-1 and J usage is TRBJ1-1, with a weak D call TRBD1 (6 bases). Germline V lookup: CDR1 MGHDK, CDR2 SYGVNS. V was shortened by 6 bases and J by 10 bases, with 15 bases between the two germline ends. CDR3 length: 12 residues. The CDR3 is CASSRTGYRAFF. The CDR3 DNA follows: TGTGCCAGCAGCCGAACAGGGTATCGAGCTTTCTTT.

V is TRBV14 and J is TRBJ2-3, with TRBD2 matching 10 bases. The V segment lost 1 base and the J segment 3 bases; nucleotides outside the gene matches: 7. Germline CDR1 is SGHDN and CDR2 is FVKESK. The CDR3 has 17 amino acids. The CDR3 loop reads CASSQGSGRFSTDTQYF. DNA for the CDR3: TGTGCCAGCAGCCAAGGTAGCGGGAGGTTCTCTACAGATACGCAGTATTTT.

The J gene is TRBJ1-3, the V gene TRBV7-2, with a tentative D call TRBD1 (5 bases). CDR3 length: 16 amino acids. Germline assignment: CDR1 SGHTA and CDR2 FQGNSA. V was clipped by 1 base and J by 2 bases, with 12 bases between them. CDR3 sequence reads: CASSLDSGSAGNTIYF. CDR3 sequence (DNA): TGTGCCAGCAGCTTAGATTCAGGGTCGGCTGGAAACACCATATATTTT.